This T cell receptor (beta chain) was profiled in a study of tumor-infiltrating lymphocytes in primary liver carcinoma. Study as a whole: These patients were men and women whose ages were 30 to 69 years. Read depth, roughly 3.65 to 8 million productive TCRbeta reads, did not differ significantly between tissues.

This CDR3 has 15 residues. CDR1 and CDR2 from the germline V gene are MDHEN and SYDVKM. V dropped 4 bases and J dropped 5; count of bases not matched to a gene: 11. To note about this clonotype: Its antigen is as yet unknown.

Study-wide results and limits: It was observed that only about 8-25% of the top clones appeared in every one of the five tumor regions.

TCR beta cDNA came from roughly 0.45 ug total RNA, primed with a constant-region primer. Libraries covering TCR beta were generated through three nested multiplex PCR rounds (using a slightly modified ARM-PCR). The first two PCR rounds, roughly 10 cycles each, used TRBV1-TRBV30 forward primers and a C-beta reverse primer. TCRdb re-called the multiplex PCR reads with MiXCR, one entry per CDR3 protein. In the table there are roughly 78,000 distinct CDR3 sequences, 65% to 75% of which are singletons. Total RNA and DNA came together from 20-30 mg of bulk tissue without cell sorting. Sequenced input: liver tumor tissue from sampling region 4. This sample's subset: tumor region T4, right-lateral pole. The sequence was collected from a woman aged 60-75 years with primary liver carcinoma and hepatitis B virus infection. The chain couples TRBV28 to TRBJ2-7; 7 bases are a match to TRBD1. DNA of the CDR3: TGTGCCAGCAGTTCCCATGGACAGGTACGGCACGAGCAGTACTTC. Translating it yields CASSSHGQVRHEQYF.